This T cell receptor beta chain is from a study of cytomegalovirus exposure and HLA in healthy donors. The study ran its PCR with 60 Vbeta and 13 Jbeta primers. Assay: immunoSEQ multiplex PCR; the TCRdb copy retains only in-frame clones and omits some. The sample has approximately 100,000 clones; 80% to 85% are singletons. The TCR was taken from a woman between 25 and 40 years old in good health and CMV-seronegative. Sequencing was carried out using PBMCs.

In nucleotides, the CDR3 is TGTGCCACCAGCAGAGATCTCGGGACAGGGGGACTAGGGGACACTGAAGCTTTCTTT. It translates to CATSRDLGTGGLGDTEAFF. The genes are TRBV15 and TRBJ1-1, with 11 bases that match TRBD1. This CDR3 is 19 amino acids long. The V segment lost 0 bases and the J segment 3 bases; nucleotides outside the gene matches: 12. Germline V gene lookup returns CDR1 LNHNV and CDR2 YYDKDF (reference sequence).